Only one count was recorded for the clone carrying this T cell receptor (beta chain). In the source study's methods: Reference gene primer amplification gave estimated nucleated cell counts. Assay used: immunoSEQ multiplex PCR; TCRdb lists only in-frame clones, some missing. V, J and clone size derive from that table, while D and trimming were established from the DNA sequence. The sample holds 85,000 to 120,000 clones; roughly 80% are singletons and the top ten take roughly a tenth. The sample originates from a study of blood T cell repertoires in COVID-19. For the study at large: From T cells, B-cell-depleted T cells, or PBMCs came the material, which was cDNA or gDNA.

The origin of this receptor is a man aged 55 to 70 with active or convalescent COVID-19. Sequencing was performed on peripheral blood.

In DNA form, the CDR3 reads TGTGCCAGCAGTCTCAGCTCCTACGAGCAGTACTTC. This codes for CASSLSSYEQYF. The V gene is TRBV2, the J gene TRBJ2-7; D not resolved. Trimming cost V 5 bases and J 0 bases, with 5 bases left between them. Germline V gene data show CDR1 as SNHLY and CDR2 as FYNNEI. The CDR3 has 12 amino acids.